This is a list of T cell receptor beta chains from one sample in a study of blood T cells in healthy people across ages. In TCRdb, the 5' RACE reads were re-called with MiXCR into one record per CDR3 protein. The table has hundreds of thousands of distinct CDR3 sequences, about a third seen once; the top ten hold 15%. The sample taken for sequencing was blood. The origin of the receptors is a woman of 80 years or more in good health. Each CDR3 is given with its conserved first and last residue. D genes are given only for firm matches. Clone size is stated in some rows and not others, as once, few, many or a class when expanded.

V: TRBV6-1
J: TRBJ2-7
D: -
size: many
CDR3: CASSAIGGFSSYEQYF
DNA: TGTGCCAGCAGTGCGATCGGGGGATTCAGCTCCTACGAGCAGTACTTC

V: TRBV20-1
J: TRBJ2-7
D: -
size: many
CDR3: CSGDVRSSYEQYF
DNA: TGCAGTGGCGACGTTAGGAGCTCCTACGAGCAGTACTTC

V: TRBV28
J: TRBJ2-3
D: TRBD2
size: -
CDR3: CAIAAGARSADTQYF
DNA: TGTGCCATCGCAGCGGGGGCCCGTTCCGCAGATACGCAGTATTTT

V: TRBV30
J: TRBJ2-1
D: -
size: -
CDR3: CAWRTYNEQFF
DNA: TGTGCCTGGAGGACCTACAATGAGCAGTTCTTC

V: TRBV3-1
J: TRBJ1-2
D: TRBD1
size: many
CDR3: CASSRTRGQGSGGYTF
DNA: TGTGCCAGCAGCCGGACGCGGGGACAGGGTAGTGGTGGCTACACCTTC

V: TRBV20-1
J: TRBJ1-5
D: -
size: -
CDR3: CSARDTAEPQHF
DNA: TGCAGTGCTAGAGATACGGCCGAGCCCCAGCATTTT

V: TRBV3-1
J: TRBJ2-2
D: -
size: -
CDR3: CASKQGGLISGELFF
DNA: TGTGCCAGCAAGCAGGGGGGCTTAATCTCCGGGGAGCTGTTTTTT

V: TRBV29-1
J: TRBJ1-2
D: -
size: many
CDR3: CSVEDPGYYGYTF
DNA: TGCAGCGTTGAAGATCCTGGCTACTATGGCTACACCTTC

V: TRBV6-2/TRBV6-3
J: TRBJ2-7
D: -
size: once
CDR3: CASSSYREYYEQYF
DNA: TGTGCCAGCAGTTCCTACCGGGAGTACTACGAGCAGTACTTC

V: TRBV24-1
J: TRBJ1-2
D: -
size: -
CDR3: CATSQANYGYTF
DNA: TGTGCCACCAGTCAGGCGAACTATGGCTACACCTTC

V: TRBV7-2
J: TRBJ2-3
D: -
size: many
CDR3: CASSGTGKDTQYF
DNA: TGTGCCAGCAGCGGTACAGGGAAAGATACGCAGTATTTT

V: TRBV10-3
J: TRBJ1-2
D: TRBD1
size: many
CDR3: CAIREDRVTGYTF
DNA: TGTGCCATCAGAGAGGACAGGGTAACCGGCTACACCTTC

V: TRBV4-2
J: TRBJ1-1
D: -
size: -
CDR3: CASSPGRDTEAFF
DNA: TGTGCCAGCAGCCCGGGTAGGGACACTGAAGCTTTCTTT

V: TRBV30
J: TRBJ1-1
D: -
size: -
CDR3: CAWGEGSLPEAFF
DNA: TGTGCCTGGGGTGAAGGGTCCCTACCTGAAGCTTTCTTT

V: TRBV10-3
J: TRBJ1-3
D: -
size: -
CDR3: CAITGRSGNTIYF
DNA: TGTGCCATCACTGGACGCTCTGGAAACACCATATATTTT

V: TRBV9
J: TRBJ2-3
D: -
size: many
CDR3: CASSVEDWSTDTQYF
DNA: TGTGCCAGCAGCGTAGAGGACTGGAGCACAGATACGCAGTATTTT

V: TRBV7-2
J: TRBJ2-1
D: -
size: -
CDR3: CASSLTGPQEIWQFF
DNA: TGTGCCAGCAGCTTAACAGGGCCCCAGGAGATATGGCAGTTCTTC

V: TRBV7-9
J: TRBJ1-1
D: -
size: many
CDR3: CASSLHVVPNTEAFF
DNA: TGTGCCAGCAGCTTACATGTAGTCCCGAACACTGAAGCTTTCTTT

V: TRBV7-2
J: TRBJ2-1
D: -
size: -
CDR3: CASSQPPLEQFF
DNA: TGTGCCAGCAGCCAACCCCCTTTGGAGCAGTTCTTC

V: TRBV3-1
J: TRBJ2-7
D: TRBD2
size: few
CDR3: CASSQVGREEQYF
DNA: TGTGCCAGCAGCCAAGTGGGGAGGGAAGAACAGTACTTC

V: TRBV7-2
J: TRBJ1-6
D: -
size: few
CDR3: CASSLAGPDSPLHF
DNA: TGTGCCAGCAGCTTAGCAGGGCCGGATTCACCCCTCCACTTT

V: TRBV12-3/TRBV12-4
J: TRBJ1-2
D: -
size: -
CDR3: CASRGGWDGNYGYTF
DNA: TGTGCCAGCAGGGGGGGATGGGATGGCAACTATGGCTACACCTTC

V: TRBV7-3
J: TRBJ2-1
D: -
size: many
CDR3: CASSLGGASYNEQFF
DNA: TGTGCCAGCAGCTTGGGGGGGGCCTCCTACAATGAGCAGTTCTTC

V: TRBV6-2/TRBV6-3
J: TRBJ1-2
D: TRBD1
size: many
CDR3: CASSYPDRGRGYTF
DNA: TGTGCCAGCAGTTACCCGGACAGGGGACGAGGCTACACCTTC

V: TRBV4-1
J: TRBJ2-7
D: TRBD1
size: many
CDR3: CASSQGARGSSEQYF
DNA: TGCGCCAGCAGCCAAGGTGCCAGGGGGAGTAGCGAGCAGTACTTC